This TCR beta chain was identified in a study of T cells in Graves' hyperthyroidism and ophthalmopathy. Amplification targeted TCR beta CDR3 regions from RNA transcripts. TCR CDR3 underwent first-round RT-PCR with the HTBI primer set. TCRdb recomputed calls from the multiplex PCR reads with MiXCR, one row per CDR3 protein. The sample shows 410,000 or so distinct CDR3 sequences, roughly 14% of them seen only once. This CDR3 spans 19 amino acids. Trimming removed 0 bases at V and 1 base at J, with 21 bases between. Germline loops: CDR1 SGHDN, CDR2 FVKESK. The V gene is TRBV14, the J gene TRBJ1-1; D perhaps matches TRBD1 (5 bases). The sequencing input was blood. This TCR came from a man aged 18 to 29 with Graves' ophthalmopathy. The CDR3 reads CASSQDQTERGWWNTEAFF. The CDR3 DNA follows: TGTGCCAGCAGCCAAGACCAAACCGAGAGGGGCTGGTGGAACACTGAAGCTTTCTTT.